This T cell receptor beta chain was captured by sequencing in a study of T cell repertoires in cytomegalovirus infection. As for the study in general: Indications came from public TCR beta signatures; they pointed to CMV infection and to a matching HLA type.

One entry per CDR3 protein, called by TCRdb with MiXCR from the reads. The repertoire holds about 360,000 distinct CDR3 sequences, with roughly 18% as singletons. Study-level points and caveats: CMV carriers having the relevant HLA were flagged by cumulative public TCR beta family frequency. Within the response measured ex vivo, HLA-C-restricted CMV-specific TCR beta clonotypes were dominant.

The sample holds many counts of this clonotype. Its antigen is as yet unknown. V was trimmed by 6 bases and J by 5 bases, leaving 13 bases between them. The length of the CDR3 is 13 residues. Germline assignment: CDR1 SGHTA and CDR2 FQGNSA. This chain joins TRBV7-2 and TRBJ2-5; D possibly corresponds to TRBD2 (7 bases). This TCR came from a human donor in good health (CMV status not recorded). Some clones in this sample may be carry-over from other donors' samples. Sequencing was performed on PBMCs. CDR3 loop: CASRGGPGETQYF. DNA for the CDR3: TGTGCCAGCAGGGGGGGGCCGGGGGAGACCCAGTACTTC. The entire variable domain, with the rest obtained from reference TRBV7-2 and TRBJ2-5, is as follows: GAGVSQSPSNKVTEKGKDVELRCDPISGHTALYWYRQSLGQGLEFLIYFQGNSAPDKSGLPSDRFSAERTGGSVSTLTIQRTQQEDSAVYLCASRGGPGETQYFGPGTRLLVL.